The next 22 T cell receptor beta chains were all read from a single sample in a study of post-analysis software for immune sequencing data. Their antigens remain unidentified. Study-level points and caveats: When patients were compared with controls, about five TRBV segments were more frequent, TRBV5-6, TRBV5-1 and TRBV20-1 among them.

Researchers reported that TCR beta cDNA libraries carried unique molecular identifiers. TCRdb independently ran MiXCR on the PCR reads; one entry per CDR3 protein. The sample lists hundreds of thousands of distinct CDR3 sequences, around 47% occurring once. Sample: blood. These receptors originate from a girl between 10 and 17 years old with multiple sclerosis.

V and J are TRBV4-1 and TRBJ1-2, with TRBD1 matching 8 bases. The CDR3 has 16 residues. Germline lookup yields CDR1 MGHRA and CDR2 YSYEKL. The trim removed 0 bases at V and 6 bases at J, leaving 9 bases unmatched. CDR3 sequence reads: CASSQDEMVTGDGYTF. CDR3 bases: TGCGCCAGCAGCCAAGATGAAATGGTGACAGGGGATGGCTACACCTTC.

A single count supports this clonotype. The chain joins TRBV4-1 to TRBJ2-7; 9 nucleotides line up with TRBD1. Germline lookup yields CDR1 MGHRA and CDR2 YSYEKL. CDR3 length: 15 amino acids. After removal of 1 base from V and 1 base from J, the junction contained 2 bases not matched to a gene. DNA of the CDR3: TGCGCCAGCAGCCAAGGGGGACAGGGTTCCTACGAGCAGTACTTC. It translates to CASSQGGQGSYEQYF.

This clonotype has only a few counts. This chain links TRBV12-3 or TRBV12-4 with TRBJ2-5, with 10 bases matching TRBD1. With the DNA end fitting TRBJ2-7 better, the J assignment may be wrong. The CDR3 loop spans 16 amino acids. The CDR3 protein is CASSRTGQGIYYEQYF. In DNA form, the CDR3 reads TGTGCCAGCAGCAGGACGGGACAGGGGATCTACTACGAGCAGTACTTC.

The rearrangement joins TRBV3-1 to TRBJ2-5, with 11 nucleotides matching TRBD2. The CDR3 contains 16 residues. V lost 5 bases to trimming and J lost 0 bases; unmatched junction nucleotides: 5. Germline CDR1 reads LGHDT; CDR2 reads YNNKEL (reference sequence). CDR3 nucleotides: TGTGCCAGCAGCACCGAGACTAGCGGGAACCAAGAGACCCAGTACTTC. Amino acid sequence: CASSTETSGNQETQYF.

The chain recombines TRBV28 with TRBJ2-1; 9 bases agree with TRBD1. Unmatched junction bases numbered 6, after V lost 7 bases and J lost 5 bases. Germline V gene data show CDR1 as MDHEN and CDR2 as SYDVKM. The CDR3 totals 14 residues. In DNA form, the CDR3 reads TGTGCCAGCACTTCCGGGACAGGGAACAATGAGCAGTTCTTC. Protein sequence: CASTSGTGNNEQFF.

V usage is TRBV10-3 and J usage is TRBJ2-7; 12 bases are a match to TRBD2. The V gene's germline CDR1 is ENHRY and CDR2 SYGVKD. The CDR3 is 16 residues long. Trimming cost V 2 bases and J 6 bases; bases outside gene matches: 8. The CDR3: CAISEPSSGRAVEQYF. In DNA form, the CDR3 reads TGTGCCATCAGTGAGCCCTCTAGCGGGAGGGCCGTCGAGCAGTACTTC.

The rearrangement uses TRBV20-1 and TRBJ1-2; possible D gene TRBD1, 5 bases. CDR1 DFQATT and CDR2 SNEGSKA come from the germline V gene (reference sequence). The length of the CDR3 is 14 residues. The CDR3 region is CSGWDLRDVEGYTF. The CDR3 DNA follows: TGCAGCGGCTGGGACCTCAGGGACGTGGAAGGCTACACCTTC.

This clonotype appeared a few times. The V and J genes are TRBV7-9 and TRBJ1-2; no firm D call. V gave up 4 bases and J gave up 6 bases, with 21 bases separating them. The CDR3 has 16 residues. The germline CDR1 and CDR2 sequences are SEHNR and FQNEAQ (reference sequence). The CDR3 loop is CASSYPPGSPLNGYTF. The CDR3 nucleotides are TGTGCCAGCAGCTACCCACCCGGTAGTCCGCTGAATGGCTACACCTTC.

The rearrangement uses TRBV3-1 and TRBJ2-3; perhaps TRBD1 as D (5 bases). Germline CDR1 reads LGHDT; CDR2 reads YNNKEL (reference sequence). Trimming took 6 bases from V and 3 from J, leaving 13 bases between them. The CDR3 sequence is 14 residues long. The CDR3 DNA follows: TGTGCCAGCAGAGCCCAGACAGAAACAGATACGCAGTATTTT. Amino acid sequence: CASRAQTETDTQYF.

In regard to this clonotype: A read error may be the cause here, since a much bigger clone is one base away. The chain uses TRBV9 and TRBJ2-5, with 10 bases matching TRBD2. Trimming removed 2 bases from V and 11 bases from J; junction bases left unmatched: 12. CDR3 length equals 15 residues. Germline V gives CDR1 SGDLS, CDR2 YYNGEE. In DNA, the CDR3 is TGTGCCAGCAGCGTCCTAGCGGGAGAAGACAATGAGCAGTACTTC. Protein sequence: CASSVLAGEDNEQYF. Supplemented by reference TRBV9 and TRBJ2-5, the full variable domain reads DSGVTQTPKHLITATGQRVTLRCSPRSGDLSVYWYQQSLDQGLQFLIQYYNGEERAKGNILERFSAQQFPDLHSELNLSSLELGDSALYFCASSVLAGEDNEQYFGPGTRLLVL.

The V gene is TRBV12-3 or TRBV12-4, the J gene TRBJ2-1, with D perhaps assigned TRBD1 or TRBD2 (5 bases each). The CDR3 totals 15 residues. V shed 5 bases and J shed 5 bases, with 16 bases lying between them. CDR3 in amino acids: CASSTAGTQNNEQFF. CDR3 sequence (DNA): TGTGCCAGCAGTACCGCCGGGACGCAAAACAATGAGCAGTTCTTC.

The sample holds many counts of this clonotype. V gene TRBV6-1 combines with J gene TRBJ2-7; D is possibly TRBD2 (5 bases). This CDR3 spans 11 amino acids. The V end was cut by 8 bases, the J end by 0 bases, with 5 bases between. Germline CDR1 and CDR2: MNHNS and SASEGT. Written as DNA, the CDR3 is TGTGCCAGCGGGAGCTCCTACGAGCAGTACTTC. Amino acid sequence: CASGSSYEQYF.

The chain employs TRBV12-3 or TRBV12-4 and TRBJ2-5; D not certain. Trimming took off 6 bases at V and 5 bases at J, with 19 bases between the two ends. This CDR3 contains 15 residues. The CDR3 DNA is TGTGCCAGCAGAAGGACCGCTTCGAGGTTGGAGACCCAGTACTTC. Its translation: CASRRTASRLETQYF.

This clonotype was seen only a few times. This rearrangement joins TRBV5-5 to TRBJ1-5; perhaps TRBD1 as D (5 bases). V was shortened by 4 bases and J by 6 bases, with 17 bases between the two germline ends. This CDR3 has 15 amino acids. Germline CDR1 and CDR2: SGHKS and YYEKEE (reference sequence). CDR3 residues: CASSLGVTDFQPQHF. The CDR3, as DNA: TGTGCCAGCAGCCTGGGGGTCACGGATTTTCAGCCCCAGCATTTT.

A few counts support this clonotype. The chain joins TRBV12-3 or TRBV12-4 to TRBJ1-1; no clear D. The V end was cut by 0 bases, the J end by 7 bases, with 6 bases between. The CDR3 sequence is 12 residues long. This chain's CDR3 is CASSLAAFEAFF. DNA of the CDR3: TGTGCCAGCAGTTTAGCGGCGTTTGAAGCTTTCTTT.

V and J are TRBV12-3 or TRBV12-4 and TRBJ2-3; 13 bases align to TRBD2. V lost 1 base, J lost 2 bases, and 9 bases stayed unmatched. CDR3 length equals 19 residues. The DNA for the CDR3 is TGTGCCAGCAGTTTAGAGACGATGGGACTAGCGGGATACACAGATACGCAGTATTTT. Residues: CASSLETMGLAGYTDTQYF.

The CDR3 sequence is CASSLPLHRQDTQYF. In DNA form, the CDR3 reads TGTGCCAGCAGTTTACCCCTACACCGGCAGGATACGCAGTATTTT. This chain joins TRBV12-3 or TRBV12-4 and TRBJ2-3; no clear D gene. Trimming removed 2 bases at V and 6 bases at J, with 15 bases between. This CDR3 contains 15 residues.

The V gene is TRBV4-1, the J gene TRBJ1-6; D is possibly TRBD1 (6 bases). V lost 0 bases and J lost 0, with 15 bases in between. The germline gives CDR1 MGHRA, CDR2 YSYEKL. The CDR3 length is 19 residues. The CDR3 region has the DNA TGCGCCAGCAGCCAAGAGGAGCAGGGGTCGGGCTCCTATAATTCACCCCTCCACTTT. It translates to CASSQEEQGSGSYNSPLHF.

The chain links TRBV20-1 to TRBJ1-6; 7 nucleotides match TRBD1. V lost 1 base and J lost 6; bases outside the gene matches: 9. Germline V gene lookup returns CDR1 DFQATT and CDR2 SNEGSKA (reference sequence). CDR3 size: 16 residues. The CDR3: CSARVMGQQLNSPLHF. The CDR3 nucleotides are TGCAGTGCTAGAGTAATGGGACAGCAGCTTAATTCACCCCTCCACTTT.

This clonotype has a handful of counts. The rearrangement joins TRBV11-2 to TRBJ2-1; the match to TRBD2 covers 8 bases. The CDR3 runs to 15 residues. The V segment lost 1 base and the J segment 5 bases; nucleotides outside the gene matches: 4. Germline CDR1 is SGHAT and CDR2 is FQNNGV. CDR3 region: CASSLGAGANNEQFF. CDR3 nucleotides: TGTGCCAGCAGCTTAGGAGCGGGGGCGAACAATGAGCAGTTCTTC.

This rearrangement joins TRBV6-5 to TRBJ1-2, with 7 bases identical to TRBD1. In germline, CDR1 is MNHEY, CDR2 SVGAGI. This CDR3 spans 11 amino acids. Trimming cost V 6 bases and J 5 bases; bases outside gene matches: 0. CDR3 region: CASRTGYGYTF. CDR3 nucleotides: TGTGCCAGCAGGACAGGGTATGGCTACACCTTC.

The chain couples TRBV6-5 to TRBJ1-5, with D perhaps matching TRBD1 (5 bases). Germline CDR1 is MNHEY and CDR2 is SVGAGI. This CDR3 is built from 14 residues. Trimming stripped 0 bases from V and 7 bases from J, with 10 bases between. The CDR3 spells CASSYSTSGQPQHF. The CDR3 DNA is TGTGCCAGCAGTTACTCGACCTCAGGGCAGCCCCAGCATTTT.